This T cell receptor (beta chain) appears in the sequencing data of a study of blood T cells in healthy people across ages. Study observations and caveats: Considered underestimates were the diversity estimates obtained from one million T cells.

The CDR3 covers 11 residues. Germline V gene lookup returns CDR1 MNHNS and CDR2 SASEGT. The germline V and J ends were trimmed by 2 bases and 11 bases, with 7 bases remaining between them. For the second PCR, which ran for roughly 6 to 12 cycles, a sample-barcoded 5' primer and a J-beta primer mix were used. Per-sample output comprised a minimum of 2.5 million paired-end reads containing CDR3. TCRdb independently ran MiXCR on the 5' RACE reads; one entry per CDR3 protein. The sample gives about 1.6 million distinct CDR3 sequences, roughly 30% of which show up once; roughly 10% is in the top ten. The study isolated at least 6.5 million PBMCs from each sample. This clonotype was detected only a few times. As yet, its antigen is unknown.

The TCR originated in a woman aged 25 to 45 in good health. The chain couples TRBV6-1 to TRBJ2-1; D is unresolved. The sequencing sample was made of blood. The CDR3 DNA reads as TGTGCCAGCAGTGAAAGAAGACAGCAGTTCTTC. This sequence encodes CASSERRQQFF.